The 26 T cell receptor beta chains presented below share a single source sample, sequenced in a study of T cells in localized non-small cell lung cancer. This table comes from immunoSEQ multiplex PCR, and its TCRdb copy is limited to in-frame clones, with some not included. The data hold about 29,000 clones, with roughly nine tenths observed a single time. The input for sequencing was peripheral blood, taken before any cancer treatment. Receptors originate from a woman aged 40-69 years with stage I lung adenocarcinoma.

The chain joins TRBV7-9 to TRBJ2-7; tentative D call: TRBD1 (7 bases). The V and J ends lost 5 bases and 4 bases respectively, with 12 bases between them. CDR1 SEHNR and CDR2 FQNEAQ come from the germline V gene (reference sequence). CDR3 length: 13 residues. The CDR3 loop is CASSGGGWYEQYF. The DNA of the CDR3 is TGTGCCAGCAGCGGAGGGGGCTGGTACGAGCAGTACTTC.

The chain is built from TRBV28 and TRBJ2-7; 7 nucleotides align to TRBD1. Germline values: CDR1 MDHEN, CDR2 SYDVKM. The length of the CDR3 is 12 residues. V lost 9 bases to trimming and J lost 3 bases; unmatched junction nucleotides: 5. The CDR3 spells CASKTGRYEQYF. CDR3 nucleotide sequence: TGTGCCAGTAAGACAGGGCGCTACGAGCAGTACTTC.

This chain uses TRBV30 with TRBJ1-5; D remains unclear. From germline, CDR1 is GTSNPN and CDR2 SVGIG (reference sequence). Trimming shortened V by 2 bases and J by 5 bases, and 10 bases separated the two germline ends. This CDR3 has 13 residues. CDR3 DNA: TGTGCCTGGAGTCCAACCCATGATCAGCCCCAGCATTTT. As protein: CAWSPTHDQPQHF.

The J gene is TRBJ2-1, the V gene TRBV2; D possibly matches TRBD1 or TRBD2 (5 bases each). The germline gives CDR1 SNHLY, CDR2 FYNNEI. The CDR3 has 14 amino acids. V lost 4 bases and J 8 bases, leaving 15 bases between the germline ends. The CDR3 region has the DNA TGTGCCAGCAGTGGGGCACTAGACAGTGATGAGCAGTTCTTC. It yields the protein CASSGALDSDEQFF.

CDR3: CASSQDAQAMNTEAFF. The CDR3, as DNA: TGTGCCAGCAGCCAAGATGCACAGGCTATGAACACTGAAGCTTTCTTT. V is TRBV5-4 and J is TRBJ1-1, with D possibly matching TRBD1 (5 bases). This CDR3 spans 16 amino acids. V dropped 4 bases and J dropped 0 bases, with 16 bases sitting between them. Germline-derived CDR1 and CDR2 are SGHNT and YYREEE (reference sequence).

J is TRBJ2-2 and V is TRBV28; D might be TRBD2 (6 bases). CDR1 MDHEN and CDR2 SYDVKM come from the germline V gene. Between the trimmed V and J ends, which lost 6 bases and 6 bases, there was a span of 11 bases. The CDR3 covers 13 residues. The CDR3 sequence is CASRRWGAGELFF. The CDR3 DNA reads TGTGCCAGCAGGCGATGGGGGGCCGGGGAGCTGTTTTTT. Supplemented by reference TRBV28 and TRBJ2-2, the full variable domain reads DVKVTQSSRYLVKRTGEKVFLECVQDMDHENMFWYRQDPGLGLRLIYFSYDVKMKEKGDIPEGYSVSREKKERFSLILESASTNQTSMYLCASRRWGAGELFFGEGSRLTVL.

The chain uses TRBV7-9 and TRBJ2-5; 13 bases are a match to TRBD2. In germline, CDR1 is SEHNR, CDR2 FQNEAQ (reference sequence). The length of the CDR3 is 16 residues. With 4 bases clipped from V and 7 bases from J, the junction kept 9 bases outside the gene matches. The CDR3 region is CASSSYGTSGEGTQYF. DNA of the CDR3: TGTGCCAGCAGCTCATATGGGACTAGCGGGGAAGGGACCCAGTACTTC.

CDR3 bases: TGTGCCAGCAGTGAAGGGCAGGGGTCAGATACGCAGTATTTT. Encoded protein: CASSEGQGSDTQYF. J is TRBJ2-3 and V is TRBV2; D is perhaps TRBD1 (6 bases). Germline V CDR1 and CDR2: SNHLY, FYNNEI. The CDR3 runs 14 residues. The ends were cut back, 1 base at V and 4 bases at J, with 9 bases in the middle.

The chain is built from TRBV2 and TRBJ1-1; a weak D match, TRBD1 (6 bases). This CDR3 comprises 14 residues. Germline CDR1 reads SNHLY; CDR2 reads FYNNEI. V gave up 5 bases and J gave up 3 bases, with 13 bases separating them. CDR3 bases: TGTGCCAGCAGTCCCAGGACAGCCTACACTGAAGCTTTCTTT. This encodes CASSPRTAYTEAFF.

This chain joins TRBV28 and TRBJ1-1; perhaps TRBD1 as D (6 bases). Trimming took off 6 bases at V and 5 bases at J, with 13 bases between the two ends. Germline values: CDR1 MDHEN, CDR2 SYDVKM. The CDR3 is made up of 13 amino acids. CDR3: CASSPDRQTEAFF. Here the CDR3 DNA reads TGTGCCAGCAGCCCTGACAGGCAAACTGAAGCTTTCTTT.

This clone was picked up a small number of times. The chain carries TRBV10-3 and TRBJ2-7; D is possibly TRBD1 (5 bases). Germline V lookup: CDR1 ENHRY, CDR2 SYGVKD. With 11 bases removed from V and 5 bases from J, the gap between germline ends came to 19 bases. This CDR3 contains 13 residues. CDR3 coding DNA: TGTGCCGCCTCAGGGTCCGGTACGAACGAGCAGTACTTC. This sequence encodes CAASGSGTNEQYF.

The J gene is TRBJ1-3, the V gene TRBV7-8, with a weak D call TRBD1 (5 bases). Germline CDR1 SGHVS, CDR2 FQNEAQ. The CDR3 consists of 20 residues. V dropped 7 bases and J dropped 4 bases, with 32 bases sitting between them. CDR3 in amino acids: CASTPIQLFGSGSSGNTIYF. The CDR3 DNA reads as TGTGCCAGCACCCCTATTCAGCTTTTTGGATCAGGGTCTTCGGGAAACACCATATATTTT.

This chain joins TRBV28 and TRBJ1-5, with TRBD1 as a possible D gene (6 bases). This CDR3 spans 15 amino acids. The germline V and J ends were trimmed by 6 bases and 0 bases, with 12 bases remaining between them. CDR1 and CDR2 (germline): MDHEN, SYDVKM. CDR3 sequence (DNA): TGTGCCAGCAGATTAGGGGGGAGTAGCAATCAGCCCCAGCATTTT. The encoded protein is CASRLGGSSNQPQHF.

V is TRBV10-1 and J is TRBJ2-2; 7 bases line up with TRBD1. Germline V gives CDR1 WNHNN, CDR2 SYGVQD (reference sequence). The J segment lost 0 bases and the V segment lost 6 bases, leaving 4 bases of the junction unmatched. CDR3 size: 15 residues. CDR3: CASSPGTANTGELFF. In DNA form, the CDR3 reads TGCGCCAGCAGCCCCGGGACAGCGAACACCGGGGAGCTGTTTTTT.

This chain uses TRBV19 with TRBJ2-1; D unclear. Germline V lookup: CDR1 LNHDA, CDR2 SQIVND (reference sequence). This CDR3 spans 15 amino acids. V shed 6 bases and J shed 0 bases, with 12 bases lying between them. The CDR3 coding sequence is TGTGCCAGTAGGCCAACTTCGAGCTCCTACAATGAGCAGTTCTTC. This translates into CASRPTSSSYNEQFF.

This chain uses TRBV14 with TRBJ2-7; possible D gene TRBD2, 5 bases. Trimming cost V 3 bases and J 0 bases, with 6 bases left between them. Per the germline V gene, CDR1 is SGHDN and CDR2 is FVKESK. The length of the CDR3 is 13 residues. The CDR3 spells CASSHRDSYEQYF. As DNA, the CDR3 is TGTGCCAGCAGCCATCGGGACTCCTACGAGCAGTACTTC.

The chain links TRBV7-9 to TRBJ2-7; the D gene is possibly TRBD1 (6 bases). Germline assignment: CDR1 SEHNR and CDR2 FQNEAQ (reference sequence). CDR3 size: 12 residues. V shed 5 bases and J shed 3 bases, with 8 bases lying between them. CDR3 sequence (DNA): TGTGCCAGCAGCCTACAGGGCTACGAGCAGTACTTC. It is translated as CASSLQGYEQYF. Full variable domain (missing parts from reference TRBV7-9 and TRBJ2-7): DTGVSQNPRHKITKRGQNVTFRCDPISEHNRLYWYRQTLGQGPEFLTYFQNEAQLEKSRLLSDRFSAERPKGSFSTLEIQRTEQGDSAMYLCASSLQGYEQYFGPGTRLTVT.

The V call is TRBV2, the J call TRBJ2-1; D gene unclear. V lost 10 bases and J lost 0, with 13 bases in between. Germline CDR1 and CDR2: SNHLY and FYNNEI. The CDR3 has 14 residues. CDR3 sequence: CATHRASSYNEQFF. The CDR3 DNA sequence: TGTGCCACCCACCGGGCCAGCTCCTACAATGAGCAGTTCTTC.

This clone appeared a few times. This chain uses TRBV2 with TRBJ1-3; D ambiguous. V shed 2 bases and J shed 0 bases, with 8 bases lying between them. The germline V gene has CDR1 SNHLY and CDR2 FYNNEI. The CDR3 runs to 15 residues. The CDR3 DNA reads TGTGCCAGCAGTGAACAGCCGAGCTCTGGAAACACCATATATTTT. Amino acid sequence: CASSEQPSSGNTIYF.

The CDR3 DNA reads as TGTGCTACCTTGGCGGGGTACACTGAAGCTTTCTTT. Translating it yields CATLAGYTEAFF. The J gene is TRBJ1-1, the V gene TRBV28; the D is unclear. The CDR3 sequence is 12 residues long. Germline values: CDR1 MDHEN, CDR2 SYDVKM.

This clone was counted a single time. The chain links TRBV4-3 to TRBJ2-7; 8 bases align to TRBD2. The CDR3 contains 15 residues. Germline V gives CDR1 LGHNA, CDR2 YSLEER. With 1 base clipped from V and 4 bases from J, the junction kept 6 bases outside the gene matches. This chain's CDR3 is CASSQVVAGMYEQYF. In DNA form, the CDR3 reads TGCGCCAGCAGCCAAGTCGTAGCGGGGATGTACGAGCAGTACTTC.

This sequence joins TRBV28 and TRBJ2-7; 10 nucleotides align to TRBD1. This CDR3 contains 15 residues. The germline CDR1 and CDR2 sequences are MDHEN and SYDVKM. The junction had 10 bases not matched to a gene; V was cut back by 5 bases and J by 6 bases. CDR3 in amino acids: CASSRSGTGESEQYF. The CDR3 coding sequence is TGTGCCAGCAGTCGGTCCGGGACAGGGGAGTCCGAGCAGTACTTC.

The gene calls are TRBV11-2 and TRBJ2-3, with no clear D. The CDR3 consists of 15 residues. Germline lookup yields CDR1 SGHAT and CDR2 FQNNGV. Trimming took 10 bases from V and 1 from J, leaving 18 bases between them. The CDR3 is CATRSRRLRTDTQYF. DNA for the CDR3: TGTGCCACCCGGAGCCGCAGGTTACGCACAGATACGCAGTATTTT.

V usage is TRBV11-2 and J usage is TRBJ2-2; 13 bases are a match to TRBD2. The trim removed 4 bases at V and 0 bases at J, leaving 2 bases unmatched. The CDR3 sequence is 17 residues long. From germline, CDR1 is SGHAT and CDR2 FQNNGV. This CDR3 is CASSSGLAGTNTGELFF. DNA of the CDR3: TGTGCCAGCAGCTCGGGACTAGCGGGGACGAACACCGGGGAGCTGTTTTTT.

The sample holds a few counts of this clone. The chain carries TRBV28 and TRBJ1-5; D gene uncertain. Deletions cut 2 bases from V and 7 bases from J, with 12 bases between. In germline, CDR1 is MDHEN, CDR2 SYDVKM. The CDR3 runs 14 residues. The CDR3 coding sequence is TGTGCCAGCAGTTTAAGCGGTAGGGAACAGCCCCAGCATTTT. This encodes CASSLSGREQPQHF.

This CDR3 is CASSTSLAGGLSNEQFF. CDR3 nucleotide sequence: TGTGCCAGCAGCACCTCTTTAGCGGGAGGGCTGTCGAATGAGCAGTTCTTC. The chain recombines TRBV11-2 with TRBJ2-1; 11 nucleotides agree with TRBD2. The CDR3 consists of 17 residues. Germline CDR1 is SGHAT and CDR2 is FQNNGV. V shed 5 bases and J 7 bases; nucleotides not matched to a gene: 13.